The clone carrying this TCR beta chain has ten or more counts. The antigen is undetermined. TCRdb re-called the 5' RACE reads through MiXCR, storing one row per CDR3 protein. The sample carries about 160,000 distinct CDR3 sequences, approximately 6.8% recorded once. This record comes from a study of T cells after yellow fever vaccination. Overall study results and limits: Weaker overall, the secondary response nonetheless peaked faster (day 5 versus 15).

V gave up 7 bases and J gave up 6 bases, with 21 bases separating them. There are 15 residues in the CDR3. Germline-derived CDR1 and CDR2 are MDHEN and SYDVKM. The sequencing used CD4+ T cells sorted from PBMCs, collected 5 days after the first yellow fever vaccination. V gene TRBV28 combines with J gene TRBJ1-2; TRBD1 might be the D (6 bases). The sequence derives from a man between 18 and 35 years old who received the YFV17D yellow fever vaccine. The CDR3 bases are TGTGCCAGCACCTCCGCCGGGACAAATTTAAATGGCTACACCTTC. Protein product: CASTSAGTNLNGYTF.